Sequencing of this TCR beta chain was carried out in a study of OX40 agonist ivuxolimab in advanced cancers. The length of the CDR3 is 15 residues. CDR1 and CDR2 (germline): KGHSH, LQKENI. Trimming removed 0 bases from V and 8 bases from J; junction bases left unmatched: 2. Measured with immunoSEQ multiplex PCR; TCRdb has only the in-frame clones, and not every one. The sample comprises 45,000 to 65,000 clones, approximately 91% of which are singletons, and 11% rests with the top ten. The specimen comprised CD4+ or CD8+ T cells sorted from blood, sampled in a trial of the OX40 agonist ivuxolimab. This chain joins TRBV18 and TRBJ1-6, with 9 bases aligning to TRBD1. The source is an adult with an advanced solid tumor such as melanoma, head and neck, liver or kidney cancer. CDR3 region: CASSPPGQGDSPLHF. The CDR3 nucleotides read TGTGCCAGCTCACCACCGGGACAGGGAGATTCACCCCTCCACTTT.